The sequence of this TCR beta chain was determined in a study of chemoradiotherapy in HPV16-positive cancers. The CDR3 spans 17 residues. The germline V gene encodes CDR1 SEHNR and CDR2 FQNEAQ (reference sequence). The ends lost 0 bases at V and 2 bases at J; junction bases unmatched: 7. The method was immunoSEQ multiplex PCR; TCRdb's version includes in-frame clones alone and lacks a portion of them. Here the sample spans more than 13,000 clones, around 88% being singletons. The rearrangement links TRBV7-9 to TRBJ2-1; TRBD1 matches at 7 bases. Sample: blood, taken from a patient who underwent chemoradiotherapy. The receptor's source is a human donor with HPV-associated anogenital cancer. This CDR3 reads CASSLAKDRVAYNEQFF. Here the CDR3 DNA reads TGTGCCAGCAGCTTAGCGAAAGACAGGGTTGCCTACAATGAGCAGTTCTTC.